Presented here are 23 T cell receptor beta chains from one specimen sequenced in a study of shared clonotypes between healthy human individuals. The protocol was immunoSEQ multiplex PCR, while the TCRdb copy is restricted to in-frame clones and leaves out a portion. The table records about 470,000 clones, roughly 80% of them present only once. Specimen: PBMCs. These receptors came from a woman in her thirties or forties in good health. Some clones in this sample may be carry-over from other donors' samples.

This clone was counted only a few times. The CDR3 spells CAISEPAGARGGGYSYEQYF. The CDR3, as DNA: TGTGCCATCAGTGAGCCCGCGGGGGCGCGGGGGGGAGGGTACTCCTACGAGCAGTACTTC. The chain has TRBV10-3 and TRBJ2-7; 9 positions match TRBD2. The CDR3 length is 20 residues. CDR1 and CDR2 from the germline V gene are ENHRY and SYGVKD. V lost 2 bases to trimming and J lost 0 bases; unmatched junction nucleotides: 17.

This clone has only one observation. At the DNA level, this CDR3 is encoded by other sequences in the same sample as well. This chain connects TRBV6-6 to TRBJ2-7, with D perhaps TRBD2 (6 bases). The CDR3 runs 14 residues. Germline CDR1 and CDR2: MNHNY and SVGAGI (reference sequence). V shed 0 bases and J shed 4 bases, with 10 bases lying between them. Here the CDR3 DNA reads TGTGCCAGCAGTTACTCTAGCGGCAATTACGAGCAGTACTTC. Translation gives CASSYSSGNYEQYF.

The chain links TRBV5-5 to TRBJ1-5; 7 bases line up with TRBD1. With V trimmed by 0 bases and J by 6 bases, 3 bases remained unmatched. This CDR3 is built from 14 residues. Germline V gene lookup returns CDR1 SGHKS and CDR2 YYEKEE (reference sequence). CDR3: CASSLGNRGQPQHF. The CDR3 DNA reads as TGTGCCAGCAGCTTGGGGAACAGGGGTCAGCCCCAGCATTTT. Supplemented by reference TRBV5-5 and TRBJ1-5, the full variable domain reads DAGVTQSPTHLIKTRGQQVTLRCSPISGHKSVSWYQQVLGQGPQFIFQYYEKEERGRGNFPDRFSARQFPNYSSELNVNALLLGDSALYLCASSLGNRGQPQHFGDGTRLSIL.

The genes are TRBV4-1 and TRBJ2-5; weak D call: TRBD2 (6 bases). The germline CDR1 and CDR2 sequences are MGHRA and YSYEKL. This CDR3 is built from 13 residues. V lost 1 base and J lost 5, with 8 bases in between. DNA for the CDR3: TGCGCCAGCAGCCAAGCCCGGGGGGAGACCCAGTACTTC. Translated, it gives CASSQARGETQYF.

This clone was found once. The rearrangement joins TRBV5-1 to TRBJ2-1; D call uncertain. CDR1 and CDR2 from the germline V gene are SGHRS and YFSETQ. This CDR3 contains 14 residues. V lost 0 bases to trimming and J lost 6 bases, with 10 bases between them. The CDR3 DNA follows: TGCGCCAGCAGCTTGGCGGCAAGAACCAATGAGCAGTTCTTC. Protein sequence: CASSLAARTNEQFF.

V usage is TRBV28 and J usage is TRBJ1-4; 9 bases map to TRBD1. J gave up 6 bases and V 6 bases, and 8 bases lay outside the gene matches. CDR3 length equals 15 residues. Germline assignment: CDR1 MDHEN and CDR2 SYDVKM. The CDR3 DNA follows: TGTGCCAGCAGCCCGCCGGGACAGGGTTATGAAAAACTGTTTTTT. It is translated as CASSPPGQGYEKLFF. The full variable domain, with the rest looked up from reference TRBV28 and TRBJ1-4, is DVKVTQSSRYLVKRTGEKVFLECVQDMDHENMFWYRQDPGLGLRLIYFSYDVKMKEKGDIPEGYSVSREKKERFSLILESASTNQTSMYLCASSPPGQGYEKLFFGSGTQLSVL.

CDR3 nucleotide sequence: TGTGCCAGCAGCCTCGGACAGGGGTGGGATACGCAGTATTTT. Translating it yields CASSLGQGWDTQYF. The chain joins TRBV14 to TRBJ2-3, with 9 bases that match TRBD1. V was clipped by 4 bases and J by 6 bases; unmatched bases: 5. The CDR3 is 14 residues long. Germline CDR1 reads SGHDN; CDR2 reads FVKESK.

The DNA of the CDR3 is TGCGCCAGCAGCTCCGGCCCGGACACCGGGGAGCTGTTTTTT. Protein: CASSSGPDTGELFF. This chain uses TRBV5-1 with TRBJ2-2; no clear D gene. Germline V gene sequence: CDR1 SGHRS, CDR2 YFSETQ. The V and J ends lost 3 bases and 3 bases respectively, with 9 bases between them. The CDR3 is made up of 14 amino acids.

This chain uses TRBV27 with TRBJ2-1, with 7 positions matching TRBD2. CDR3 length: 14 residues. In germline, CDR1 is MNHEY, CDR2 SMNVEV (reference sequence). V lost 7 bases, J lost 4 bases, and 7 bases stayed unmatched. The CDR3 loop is CASMAGVRYNEQFF. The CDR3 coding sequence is TGTGCCAGCATGGCGGGAGTAAGATACAATGAGCAGTTCTTC.

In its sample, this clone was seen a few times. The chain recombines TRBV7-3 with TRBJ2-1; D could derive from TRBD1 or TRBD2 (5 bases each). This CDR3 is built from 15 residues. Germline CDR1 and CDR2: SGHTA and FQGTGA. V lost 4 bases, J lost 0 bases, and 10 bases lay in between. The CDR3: CASSSQGASYNEQFF. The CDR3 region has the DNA TGTGCCAGCAGCTCCCAGGGAGCCTCCTACAATGAGCAGTTCTTC. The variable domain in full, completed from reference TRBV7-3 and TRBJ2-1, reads GAGVSQTPSNKVTEKGKYVELRCDPISGHTALYWYRQSLGQGPEFLIYFQGTGAADDSGLPNDRFFAVRPEGSVSTLKIQRTERGDSAVYLCASSSQGASYNEQFFGPGTRLTVL.

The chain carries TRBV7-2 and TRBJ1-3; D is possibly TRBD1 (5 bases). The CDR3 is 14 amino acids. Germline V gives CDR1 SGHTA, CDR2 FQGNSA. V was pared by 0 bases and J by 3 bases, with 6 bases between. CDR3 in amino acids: CASSLAGDGNTIYF. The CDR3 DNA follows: TGTGCCAGCAGCTTAGCGGGGGATGGAAACACCATATATTTT.

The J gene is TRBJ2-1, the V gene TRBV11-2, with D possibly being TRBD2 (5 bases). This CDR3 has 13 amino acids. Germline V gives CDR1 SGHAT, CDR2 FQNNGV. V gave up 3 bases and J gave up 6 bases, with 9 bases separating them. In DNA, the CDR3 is TGTGCCAGCAGCTTCCCGAGGGTCAATGAGCAGTTCTTC. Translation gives CASSFPRVNEQFF.

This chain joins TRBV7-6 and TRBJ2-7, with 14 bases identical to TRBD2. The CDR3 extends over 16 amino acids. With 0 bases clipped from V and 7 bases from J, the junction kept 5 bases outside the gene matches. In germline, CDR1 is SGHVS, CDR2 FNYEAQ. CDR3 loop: CASSLAATSGRGEQYF. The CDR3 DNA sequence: TGTGCCAGCAGCTTAGCGGCGACTAGCGGGAGGGGGGAGCAGTACTTC.

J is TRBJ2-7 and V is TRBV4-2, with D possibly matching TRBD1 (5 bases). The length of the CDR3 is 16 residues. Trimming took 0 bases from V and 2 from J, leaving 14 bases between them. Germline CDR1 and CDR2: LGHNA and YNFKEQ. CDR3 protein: CASSQDRRDSTYEQYF. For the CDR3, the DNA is TGTGCCAGCAGCCAAGATAGGAGAGACAGTACCTACGAGCAGTACTTC.

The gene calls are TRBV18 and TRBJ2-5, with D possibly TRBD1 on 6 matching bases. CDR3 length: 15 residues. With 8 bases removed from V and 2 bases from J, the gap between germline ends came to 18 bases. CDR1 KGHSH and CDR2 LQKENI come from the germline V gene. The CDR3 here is CASAAMDSPQETQYF. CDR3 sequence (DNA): TGTGCCAGCGCTGCTATGGACAGCCCACAAGAGACCCAGTACTTC.

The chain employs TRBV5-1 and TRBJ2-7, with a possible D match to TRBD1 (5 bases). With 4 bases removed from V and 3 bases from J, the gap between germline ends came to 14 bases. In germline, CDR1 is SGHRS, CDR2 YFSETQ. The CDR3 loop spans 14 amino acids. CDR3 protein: CASSPSTDSYEQYF. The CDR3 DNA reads TGCGCCAGCAGCCCAAGTACTGACAGCTACGAGCAGTACTTC. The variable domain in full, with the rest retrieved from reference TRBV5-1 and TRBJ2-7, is KAGVTQTPRYLIKTRGQQVTLSCSPISGHRSVSWYQQTPGQGLQFLFEYFSETQRNKGNFPGRFSGRQFSNSRSEMNVSTLELGDSALYLCASSPSTDSYEQYFGPGTRLTVT.

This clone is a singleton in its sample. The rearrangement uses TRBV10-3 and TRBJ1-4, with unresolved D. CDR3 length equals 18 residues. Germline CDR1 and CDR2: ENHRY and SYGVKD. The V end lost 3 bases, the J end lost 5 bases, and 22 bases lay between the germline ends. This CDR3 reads CAISDLLKSGEGNEKLFF. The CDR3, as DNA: TGTGCCATCAGTGACTTATTAAAGAGTGGGGAGGGCAATGAAAAACTGTTTTTT.

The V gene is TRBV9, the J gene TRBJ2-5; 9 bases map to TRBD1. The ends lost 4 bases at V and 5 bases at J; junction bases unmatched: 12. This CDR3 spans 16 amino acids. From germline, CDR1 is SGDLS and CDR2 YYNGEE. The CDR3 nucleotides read TGTGCCAGCAGCCCAGGGGTGGGACAGGGTTCGGAGACCCAGTACTTC. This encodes CASSPGVGQGSETQYF.

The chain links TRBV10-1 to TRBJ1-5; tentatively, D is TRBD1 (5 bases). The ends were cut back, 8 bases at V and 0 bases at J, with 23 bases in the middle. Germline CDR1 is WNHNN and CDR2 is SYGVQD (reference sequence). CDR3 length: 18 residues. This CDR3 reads CASGRGPGGARSNQPQHF. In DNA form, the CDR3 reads TGCGCCAGCGGCCGGGGCCCGGGAGGGGCACGTAGCAATCAGCCCCAGCATTTT.

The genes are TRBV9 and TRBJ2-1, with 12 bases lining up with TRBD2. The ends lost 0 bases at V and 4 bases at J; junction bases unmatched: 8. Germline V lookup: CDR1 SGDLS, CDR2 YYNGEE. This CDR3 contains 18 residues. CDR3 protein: CASSVVPSGLAGYNEQFF. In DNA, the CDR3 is TGTGCCAGCAGCGTAGTTCCCTCGGGACTAGCGGGTTACAATGAGCAGTTCTTC. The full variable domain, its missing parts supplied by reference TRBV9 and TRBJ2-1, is DSGVTQTPKHLITATGQRVTLRCSPRSGDLSVYWYQQSLDQGLQFLIQYYNGEERAKGNILERFSAQQFPDLHSELNLSSLELGDSALYFCASSVVPSGLAGYNEQFFGPGTRLTVL.

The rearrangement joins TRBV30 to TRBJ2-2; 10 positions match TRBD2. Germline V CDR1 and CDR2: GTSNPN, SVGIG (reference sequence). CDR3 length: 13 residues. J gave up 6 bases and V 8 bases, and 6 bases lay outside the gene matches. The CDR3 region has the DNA TGTGCCCTGGAGCGGGAGGGCCCCGGGGAGCTGTTTTTT. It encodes CALEREGPGELFF.

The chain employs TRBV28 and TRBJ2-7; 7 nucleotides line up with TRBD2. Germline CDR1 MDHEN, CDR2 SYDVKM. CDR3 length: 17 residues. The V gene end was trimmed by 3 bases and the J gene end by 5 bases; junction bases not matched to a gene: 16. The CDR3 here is CASSFGGLLRRRDEQYF. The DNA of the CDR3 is TGTGCCAGCAGTTTTGGGGGACTACTCAGACGGCGCGACGAGCAGTACTTC.

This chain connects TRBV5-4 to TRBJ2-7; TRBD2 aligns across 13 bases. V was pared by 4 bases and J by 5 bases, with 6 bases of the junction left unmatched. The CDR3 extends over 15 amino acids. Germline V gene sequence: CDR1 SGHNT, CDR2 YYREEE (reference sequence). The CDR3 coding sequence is TGTGCCAGCAGCCCGGGACTAGCGGGAATAAACGAGCAGTACTTC. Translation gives CASSPGLAGINEQYF.